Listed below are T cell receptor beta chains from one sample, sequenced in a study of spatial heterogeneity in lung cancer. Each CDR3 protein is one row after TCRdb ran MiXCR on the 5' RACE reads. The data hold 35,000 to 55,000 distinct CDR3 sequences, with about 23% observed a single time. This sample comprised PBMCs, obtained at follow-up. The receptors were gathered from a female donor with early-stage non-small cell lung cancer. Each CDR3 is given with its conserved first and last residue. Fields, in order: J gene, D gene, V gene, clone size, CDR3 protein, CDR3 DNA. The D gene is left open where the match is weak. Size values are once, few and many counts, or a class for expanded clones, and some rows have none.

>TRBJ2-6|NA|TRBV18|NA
CASSPGRHSGANVLTF
TGTGCCAGCTCCCCGGGACGGCACTCTGGGGCCAACGTCCTGACTTTC
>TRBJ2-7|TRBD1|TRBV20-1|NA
CSASSGGAYYEQYF
TGCAGTGCTAGTTCAGGGGGCGCTTACTACGAGCAGTACTTC
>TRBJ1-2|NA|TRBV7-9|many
CASSLASNYGYTF
TGTGCCAGCAGCTTAGCTTCTAACTATGGCTACACCTTC
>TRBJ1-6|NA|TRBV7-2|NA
CASSPVQGRDSPLHF
TGTGCCAGCAGCCCGGTTCAGGGCAGGGATTCACCCCTCCACTTT
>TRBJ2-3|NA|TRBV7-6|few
CASSLAAIGDTQYF
TGTGCCAGCAGCTTAGCTGCAATTGGAGATACGCAGTATTTT
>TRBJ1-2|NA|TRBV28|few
CASRTANYGYTF
TGTGCCAGCCGGACAGCGAACTATGGCTACACCTTC
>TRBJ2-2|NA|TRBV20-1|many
CSASGPNTGELFF
TGCAGTGCTAGCGGGCCGAACACCGGGGAGCTGTTTTTT
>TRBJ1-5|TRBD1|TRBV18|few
CASSPSMPTGGQPQHF
TGTGCCAGCTCACCGAGTATGCCCACAGGGGGCCAGCCCCAGCATTTT
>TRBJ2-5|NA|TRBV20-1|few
CSANLAPSPETQYF
TGCAGTGCTAATCTGGCGCCAAGTCCCGAGACCCAGTACTTC
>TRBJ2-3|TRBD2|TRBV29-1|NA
CSGEGFTDTQYF
TGCAGCGGGGAGGGATTCACAGATACGCAGTATTTT
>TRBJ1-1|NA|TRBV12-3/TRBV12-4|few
CASSPPLTEAFF
TGTGCCAGCAGTCCACCCTTAACTGAAGCTTTCTTT
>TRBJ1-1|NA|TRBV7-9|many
CAGGRFGMNTEAFF
TGTGCCGGGGGGCGTTTCGGAATGAACACTGAAGCTTTCTTT
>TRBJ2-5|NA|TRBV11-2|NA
CASSLAPQETQYF
TGTGCCAGCAGCTTAGCGCCCCAAGAGACCCAGTACTTC
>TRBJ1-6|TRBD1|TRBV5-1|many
CASSPGQGNSPLHF
TGCGCCAGCAGCCCGGGACAGGGAAATTCACCCCTCCACTTT
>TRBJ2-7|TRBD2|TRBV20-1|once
CSARGGTSDYEQYF
TGCAGTGCTAGAGGCGGGACTAGCGACTACGAGCAGTACTTC
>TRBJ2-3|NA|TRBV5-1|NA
CASSKRSGVSTDTQYF
TGCGCCAGCAGCAAGAGGTCGGGGGTCAGTACAGATACGCAGTATTTT
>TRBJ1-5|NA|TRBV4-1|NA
CASKFRITGYQPQHF
TGCGCCAGCAAATTCAGAATAACAGGGTATCAGCCCCAGCATTTT
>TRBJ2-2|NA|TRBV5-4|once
CASSSTVPGELFF
TGTGCCAGCAGCTCGACAGTACCCGGGGAGCTGTTTTTT
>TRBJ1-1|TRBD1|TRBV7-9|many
CASSFGQGLAEAFF
TGTGCCAGCAGCTTTGGACAGGGGCTCGCTGAAGCTTTCTTT
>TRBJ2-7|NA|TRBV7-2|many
CASRVGALSREQYF
TGTGCCAGCAGGGTGGGGGCACTGTCCCGCGAGCAGTACTTC
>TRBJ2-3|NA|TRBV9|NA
CASSVDGGLDTQYF
TGTGCCAGCAGCGTAGACGGGGGGCTGGATACGCAGTATTTT
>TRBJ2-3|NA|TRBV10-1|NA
CASSAAVGSGDTQYF
TGCGCCAGCAGTGCCGCGGTCGGTAGCGGAGATACGCAGTATTTT